Sequencing of this T cell receptor beta chain was carried out in a study of early T cells in non-severe SARS-CoV-2 infection. Study in general: Chains stayed unpaired after sequencing of bulk RNA from unsorted whole blood.

cDNA molecules, individually, were tagged with unique molecular identifiers. TCRdb processed the 5' RACE reads anew with MiXCR; each CDR3 protein has one entry. The repertoire holds tens of thousands of distinct CDR3 sequences, with 10% to 15% as singletons. V dropped 2 bases and J dropped 6 bases, with 8 bases sitting between them. This CDR3 contains 12 residues. In the case of this clonotype: What it recognizes is unknown.

Regarding the study as a whole: Anti-spike CD8 responses were favored in VDJdb matching, and private and CD4 specificities were missed.

The sequencing here drew on whole blood, taken at baseline. The clonotype was recovered from an adult who was a healthcare worker with PCR-confirmed SARS-CoV-2 infection or an uninfected control (not recorded which). The V and J genes are TRBV12-3 or TRBV12-4 and TRBJ2-7; possible D gene TRBD1, 5 bases. DNA for the CDR3: TGTGCCAGCAGTTTATCTAGGGGCGAGCAGTACTTC. This gives the protein CASSLSRGEQYF.